These 25 T cell receptor delta chains share one sample of origin, sequenced in a study of Vδ1+ human thymocytes. General study points: Thymic TRG and TRD repertoires appeared highly polyclonal.

No antigens are known for them. Extracted RNA was reverse transcribed into cDNA. Pooled V-gene forward primers with one constant-region reverse primer generated the CDR3 amplicons by multiplex PCR. TCRdb reapplied CATT to the multiplex PCR reads. Of about 75,000 delta-chain clones listed, more than 30% are singletons. The sample consisted of Vdelta1+ gamma-delta thymocytes from the thymus. Subset here: FACS-sorted CD3+ TCRalphabeta- TCRVdelta1+ TCRVdelta2- thymocytes. These receptors all stem from a boy in the first two years of life who had congenital heart surgery.

V gene TRDV1 combines with J gene TRDJ1; 8 nucleotides match TRDD2. The CDR3 totals 18 residues. Losses at the gene ends were 4 bases for V and 8 bases for J; bases not matched to a gene: 21. Germline CDR1 and CDR2: TSWWSYY and QGS. The CDR3 protein is CALGARLPTESGGQKLIF. The CDR3 nucleotides read TGTGCTCTTGGGGCTAGACTTCCTACTGAGTCCGGGGGACAAAAACTCATCTTT.

This clone showed up just a few times. The chain combines TRDV1 with TRDJ1; D possibly corresponds to TRDD3 (9 bases). The V end lost 0 bases, the J end lost 7 bases, and 33 bases lay between the germline ends. Germline assignment: CDR1 TSWWSYY and CDR2 QGS. The CDR3 loop spans 21 amino acids. CDR3 sequence (DNA): TGTGCTCTTGGGGAACTAGGCCTTCCTAGCTTGGGGATACGCAGCGGGGGTAAACTCATCTTT. It translates to CALGELGLPSLGIRSGGKLIF.

This clone came up a few times. The genes are TRDV1 and TRDJ1; 8 positions agree with TRDD3. This CDR3 contains 18 residues. Germline V gene lookup returns CDR1 TSWWSYY and CDR2 QGS. V lost 0 bases, J lost 0 bases, and 9 bases stayed unmatched. CDR3 DNA: TGTGCTCTTGGGGAACTAGGCGGGATACGCATGTACACCGATAAACTCATCTTT. Amino acids: CALGELGGIRMYTDKLIF.

The chain recombines TRDV1 with TRDJ1; 11 nucleotides align to TRDD3. The V segment lost 6 bases and the J segment 1 base; nucleotides outside the gene matches: 10. Germline assignment: CDR1 TSWWSYY and CDR2 QGS. This CDR3 is 17 amino acids long. The CDR3 region has the DNA TGTGCTCTTGGTTCCATTCTGGGGGATACCTGCACCGATAAACTCATCTTT. Translation gives CALGSILGDTCTDKLIF.

This clone has only a few counts. The chain couples TRDV1 to TRDJ1, with D possibly matching TRDD3 (5 bases). Trimming pared 4 bases from V and 1 base from J, leaving 25 bases between. The CDR3 is 19 residues long. Germline-derived CDR1 and CDR2 are TSWWSYY and QGS. The CDR3: CALGALTSHHNGATDKLIF. In DNA, the CDR3 is TGTGCTCTTGGGGCGCTTACTTCTCACCACAATGGGGCCACCGATAAACTCATCTTT.

This chain uses TRDV1 with TRDJ1; TRDD3 matches 7 bases. CDR3 size: 19 residues. V lost 2 bases and J lost 2; bases outside the gene matches: 17. Per the germline V gene, CDR1 is TSWWSYY and CDR2 is QGS. The CDR3 loop reads CALGERTPLSWGATDKLIF. The CDR3, as DNA: TGTGCTCTTGGGGAAAGGACCCCGCTATCCTGGGGGGCGACCGATAAACTCATCTTT.

V gene TRDV1 combines with J gene TRDJ1; 7 bases are a match to TRDD3. Trimming at V came to 3 bases and at J to 6 bases, leaving 13 bases not matched to a gene. This CDR3 is 16 amino acids long. Looked up from germline, CDR1 is TSWWSYY and CDR2 is QGS. The CDR3 protein is CALGDYCEGYAYKLIF. The CDR3 nucleotides read TGTGCTCTTGGGGATTATTGTGAAGGATACGCCTATAAACTCATCTTT.

This clone was recorded a few times. The chain combines TRDV1 with TRDJ1; TRDD3 matches 8 bases. From germline, CDR1 is TSWWSYY and CDR2 QGS. V shed 4 bases, J shed 0 bases, and the junction held 16 bases outside the gene matches. This CDR3 is 19 amino acids long. CDR3 bases: TGTGCTCTTGGGGCCCCTCCCTGGGGATACCTTCCCTACACCGATAAACTCATCTTT. It specifies CALGAPPWGYLPYTDKLIF.

This sequence joins TRDV1 and TRDJ1; 7 bases line up with TRDD3. Trimming at V came to 0 bases and at J to 0 bases, leaving 13 bases not matched to a gene. The CDR3 extends over 19 amino acids. Germline V gene data show CDR1 as TSWWSYY and CDR2 as QGS. The CDR3 region has the DNA TGTGCTCTTGGGGAACTTATCTCCTCTGGGGGCCATTACACCGATAAACTCATCTTT. This sequence encodes CALGELISSGGHYTDKLIF.

The chain links TRDV1 to TRDJ1; D remains unclear. The CDR3 consists of 15 residues. The V end lost 2 bases, the J end lost 5 bases, and 15 bases lay between the germline ends. Germline CDR1 reads TSWWSYY; CDR2 reads QGS. CDR3 amino acids: CALGETGWLTDKLIF. The CDR3 nucleotides are TGTGCTCTTGGGGAAACAGGGTGGCTAACGGATAAACTCATCTTT.

Comment on this clone: This may arise from a read error, as a much more abundant clone is one base away. V gene TRDV2 combines with J gene TRDJ1; TRDD3 might be the D (6 bases). Germline assignment: CDR1 GEAIGNYY and CDR2 EKD. CDR3 length equals 15 residues. DNA for the CDR3: TGTGCCTGTCTATGCCTGGGGACTTACACCGATAACCTCATCTTT. Amino acid sequence: CACLCLGTYTDNLIF.

The chain links TRDV1 to TRDJ1, with D maybe TRDD3 (6 bases). Germline V lookup: CDR1 TSWWSYY, CDR2 QGS. V dropped 5 bases and J dropped 0 bases, with 28 bases sitting between them. The CDR3 loop spans 20 amino acids. The CDR3 sequence is CALGSQTDPALGPYTDKLIF. The CDR3 nucleotides read TGTGCTCTTGGGTCTCAAACCGACCCTGCTCTGGGGCCGTACACCGATAAACTCATCTTT.

The chain uses TRDV1 and TRDJ1; 13 bases are a match to TRDD3. The CDR3 has 23 amino acids. J gave up 7 bases and V 0 bases, and 26 bases lay outside the gene matches. The germline V gene encodes CDR1 TSWWSYY and CDR2 QGS. CDR3 coding DNA: TGTGCTCTTGGGGAACTATCGCACTACTGGGGGATACGCGTATCAGCGGGGTCTGTTAAACTCATCTTT. This gives the protein CALGELSHYWGIRVSAGSVKLIF.

The chain combines TRDV1 with TRDJ1, with TRDD3 matching 13 bases. This CDR3 has 24 residues. Looked up from germline, CDR1 is TSWWSYY and CDR2 is QGS. V lost 1 base and J lost 2; bases outside the gene matches: 25. DNA for the CDR3: TGTGCTCTTGGGGAACCCATAGACCGCTTTTACTGGGGGATACGCGAGGGAGGGACCGATAAACTCATCTTT. Its translation is CALGEPIDRFYWGIREGGTDKLIF.

The chain links TRDV1 to TRDJ1, with 12 nucleotides matching TRDD3. This CDR3 region has 19 residues. In germline, CDR1 is TSWWSYY, CDR2 QGS. J gave up 0 bases and V 7 bases, and 15 bases lay outside the gene matches. CDR3 in DNA: TGTGCTCTTGTGGGCTGTACTGGGGGATACAGGGCAAACACCGATAAACTCATCTTT. Translation: CALVGCTGGYRANTDKLIF.

A note on this clone: At one end, the junction sequence differs from germline, possibly due to a read error. The rearrangement uses TRDV1 and TRDJ1; TRDD3 is a possible D gene (5 bases). The CDR3 runs 19 residues. Per germline, CDR1 TSWWSYY and CDR2 QGS. CDR3 DNA sequence: TGCGCTCTTGGGCCCCCGGCCCTATTTGATCTGGGTCGCACCGATAAACTCATCTTT. It translates to CALGPPALFDLGRTDKLIF.

V usage is TRDV1 and J usage is TRDJ1; 10 bases map to TRDD3. The CDR3 totals 20 residues. CDR1 is TSWWSYY and CDR2 is QGS in the germline V gene. V shed 3 bases and J 0 bases; nucleotides not matched to a gene: 16. CDR3 protein: CALGDLKYSYTGGYTDKLIF. The CDR3 DNA sequence: TGTGCTCTTGGGGACCTCAAATATTCCTATACTGGGGGATACACCGATAAACTCATCTTT.

This chain links TRDV1 with TRDJ1, with D possibly TRDD3 on 6 matching bases. The CDR3 is 16 residues long. Between the trimmed V and J ends, which lost 2 bases and 4 bases, there was a span of 17 bases. Germline V gene sequence: CDR1 TSWWSYY, CDR2 QGS. The CDR3 coding sequence is TGTGCTCTTGGGGAAGGTCCCTGCGGGATAAGCGATAAACTCATCTTT. It yields the protein CALGEGPCGISDKLIF.

This chain connects TRDV1 to TRDJ1, with 8 positions matching TRDD2. This CDR3 spans 19 amino acids. V was clipped by 3 bases and J by 0 bases; unmatched bases: 15. Germline assignment: CDR1 TSWWSYY and CDR2 QGS. The CDR3 DNA reads as TGTGCTCTTGGGGACGGCCGGCTTCCTACATGGGGGTACACCGATAAACTCATCTTT. Translated, it gives CALGDGRLPTWGYTDKLIF.

This chain connects TRDV1 to TRDJ1; possibly TRDD3 for D (8 bases). With 4 bases removed from V and 0 bases from J, the gap between germline ends came to 27 bases. The germline V gene has CDR1 TSWWSYY and CDR2 QGS. This CDR3 is built from 20 residues. CDR3 coding DNA: TGTGCTCTTGGGGTGTTTCCTACGGTAGGCTGGGGGACCTACACCGATAAACTCATCTTT. It specifies CALGVFPTVGWGTYTDKLIF.

This clone was counted once. The chain joins TRDV1 to TRDJ1, with TRDD3 matching over 7 bases. Trimming removed 1 base from V and 0 bases from J; junction bases left unmatched: 23. The length of the CDR3 is 22 residues. Germline CDR1 TSWWSYY, CDR2 QGS. The DNA of the CDR3 is TGTGCTCTTGGGGAACATGCCTCCCCCCCACAATATGGGATACCCGACACCGATAAACTCATCTTT. Its translation is CALGEHASPPQYGIPDTDKLIF.

The chain employs TRDV1 and TRDJ1; a possible D gene is TRDD3 (5 bases). Trimming shortened V by 2 bases and J by 1 base, and 17 bases separated the two germline ends. Germline V lookup: CDR1 TSWWSYY, CDR2 QGS. This CDR3 spans 17 amino acids. CDR3 sequence (DNA): TGTGCTCTTGGGGAATGGGATGCGGCCGGGTGCACCGATAAACTCATCTTT. It is translated as CALGEWDAAGCTDKLIF.

The rearrangement joins TRDV1 to TRDJ1; perhaps TRDD2 as D (5 bases). The CDR3 is 18 residues long. Trimming shortened V by 4 bases and J by 0 bases, and 21 bases separated the two germline ends. CDR1 and CDR2 (germline): TSWWSYY, QGS. The CDR3 coding sequence is TGTGCTCTTGGGGTTCCTTTCCTGCCCGTTCTGTACACCGATAAACTCATCTTT. Translation: CALGVPFLPVLYTDKLIF.

This clone has only a few counts. V is TRDV1 and J is TRDJ1; 13 bases are shared with TRDD3. Germline trimming cut 0 bases from V and 3 bases from J; bases unmatched to any gene: 16. CDR1 is TSWWSYY and CDR2 is QGS in the germline V gene. The CDR3 runs to 21 residues. The CDR3 nucleotides read TGTGCTCTTGGGGAACTAGTTGCGCCTCGCCAACTGGGGGATACGGCCGATAAACTCATCTTT. This sequence encodes CALGELVAPRQLGDTADKLIF.

About this clone itself: Just one base apart from a much larger clone, this may be a read error. The V call is TRDV2, the J call TRDJ1; tentative D call: TRDD3 (6 bases). V was cut by 6 bases and J by 13 bases, with 20 bases left in between. The CDR3 is 12 residues long. Germline lookup yields CDR1 GEAIGNYY and CDR2 EKD. DNA of the CDR3: TGTGCCTGTTTCTGGGGAGGTAAGGCACGCATCTTT. Translation gives CACFWGGKARIF.